The clone carrying this T cell receptor beta chain was observed at least ten times. Its specificity is not known. The V and J ends lost 5 bases and 2 bases respectively, with 18 bases between them. This CDR3 is built from 15 residues. CDR1 is DFQATT, CDR2 SNEGSKA, per germline (reference sequence). Sequenced patients had shown CD8+CD57+ cell expansion by flow cytometry. The data stem from a study of CD8+CD57+ T cells in acquired aplastic anemia. Notes on the study in general: CD8+ Simpson's diversity did not differ significantly between patients and controls. Roughly 31 CD8+ CDR3 sequences occurred in both the patients and the controls.

The study profiled TCR beta VDJ and CDR3 using genomic DNA as template. Using its own MiXCR run on the reads, TCRdb lists one record per CDR3 protein. This table holds a few hundred thousand distinct CDR3 sequences, almost 50% found once. The gene calls are TRBV20-1 and TRBJ2-5, with D possibly TRBD1 on 6 matching bases. Sample: sorted CD4+, CD8+, or CD8+CD57+ T cells (not recorded which) from PBMCs. The sequence was collected from a human donor with aplastic anemia. CDR3 coding DNA: TGCAGTGCTTTACCCTCCTGGGACAAACAAGAGACCCAGTACTTC. Protein sequence: CSALPSWDKQETQYF.